This T cell receptor beta chain was recovered during a study of T-cell reconstitution after alpha-beta-depleted transplantation in children. This clonotype was seen at least ten times. Unique molecular identifiers tagged the TCRbeta library. Via MiXCR, TCRdb re-called the PCR reads, giving one row per CDR3 protein. The table shows 190,000 or so distinct CDR3 sequences, with 14% to 15% occurring only once. CDR3 length equals 14 residues. Germline CDR1 is MDHEN and CDR2 is SYDVKM. V was clipped by 5 bases and J by 4 bases, with 15 bases between them. The sample was PBMCs from the stem cell graft donor, taken from the stem cell graft. The receptor was isolated from a human donor who donated a stem cell graft to a child with acute lymphoblastic leukemia. The chain has TRBV28 and TRBJ2-7; D is perhaps TRBD1 (5 bases). The CDR3 reads CASSIRTTLYEQYF. The DNA for the CDR3 is TGTGCCAGCAGTATAAGGACAACTCTTTACGAGCAGTACTTC.